The next 20 T cell receptor beta chains were all read from a single sample in a study of human T cells and chemical hapten exposure. A single record per CDR3 protein comes from TCRdb applying MiXCR to the RACE reads. The sample consists of approximately 400,000 distinct CDR3 sequences, approximately 5% of them appearing once. Time point defined: pre-sensitization, week 0. The treatment: therapeutic diphenylcyclopropenone sensitization with weekly scalp DPC. The starting material was whole blood, obtained in connection with sensitization to the hapten diphenylcyclopropenone (DPC). Every receptor here comes from a woman in her 50s with alopecia areata. Some clones in this sample may be carry-over from other donors' samples.

This clonotype was seen many times. The chain is built from TRBV27 and TRBJ1-3, with D perhaps matching TRBD1 (5 bases). Looked up from germline, CDR1 is MNHEY and CDR2 is SMNVEV (reference sequence). This CDR3 has 14 amino acids. V lost 3 bases and J 0 bases, leaving 6 bases between the germline ends. The CDR3 DNA reads as TGTGCCAGCAGTTTCAGGGCCTCTGGAAACACCATATATTTT. Amino acid sequence: CASSFRASGNTIYF.

This clonotype has ten or more counts. V usage is TRBV28 and J usage is TRBJ1-4; 8 bases are a match to TRBD1. Germline V gene lookup returns CDR1 MDHEN and CDR2 SYDVKM. CDR3 length: 15 amino acids. J lost 3 bases, V lost 5 bases, and 5 bases had no gene match. Here the CDR3 DNA reads TGTGCCAGCAGTACCCCGACAGGGGCTAATGAAAAACTGTTTTTT. Translated, it gives CASSTPTGANEKLFF.

This clonotype was detected a few times. The chain uses TRBV11-2 and TRBJ2-7; D gene unclear. V was trimmed by 1 base and J by 3 bases, leaving 13 bases between them. The CDR3 spans 15 residues. Germline-derived CDR1 and CDR2 are SGHAT and FQNNGV. CDR3 in amino acids: CASSLVPGQDYEQYF. The CDR3 nucleotides are TGTGCCAGCAGCTTAGTCCCCGGCCAGGACTACGAGCAGTACTTC.

The chain has TRBV6-4 and TRBJ2-2; D unclear. The CDR3 covers 14 residues. Looked up from germline, CDR1 is MRHNA and CDR2 is SNTAGT. V dropped 4 bases and J dropped 4 bases, with 10 bases sitting between them. The CDR3, as DNA: TGTGCCAGCAGTGTCGGGTTTCTCACCGGGGAGCTGTTTTTT. It encodes CASSVGFLTGELFF.

This clonotype was recorded many times. V gene TRBV28 combines with J gene TRBJ1-5, with unresolved D. The length of the CDR3 is 12 residues. Trimming left V 5 bases short and J 9 bases short, with 11 bases between. Germline CDR1 and CDR2: MDHEN and SYDVKM. The chain's CDR3 is CASSTPTRPQHF. CDR3 bases: TGTGCCAGCAGTACGCCGACCCGGCCCCAGCATTTT.

The chain combines TRBV28 with TRBJ2-7, with 7 positions matching TRBD2. Germline lookup yields CDR1 MDHEN and CDR2 SYDVKM. The junction had 4 bases not matched to a gene; V was cut back by 2 bases and J by 3 bases. The CDR3 length is 14 residues. Here the CDR3 DNA reads TGTGCCAGCAGTTTAAGCGGGACCCTCTACGAGCAGTACTTC. Protein sequence: CASSLSGTLYEQYF. The variable domain in full, with the rest retrieved from reference TRBV28 and TRBJ2-7, is DVKVTQSSRYLVKRTGEKVFLECVQDMDHENMFWYRQDPGLGLRLIYFSYDVKMKEKGDIPEGYSVSREKKERFSLILESASTNQTSMYLCASSLSGTLYEQYFGPGTRLTVT.

This clonotype was recorded at least ten times. The chain combines TRBV7-2 with TRBJ2-3, with TRBD2 identical over 14 bases. In germline, CDR1 is SGHTA, CDR2 FQGNSA. V trimming: 4 bases; J trimming: 6 bases; junction bases outside the gene matches: 6. The length of the CDR3 is 16 residues. CDR3 sequence reads: CASSSGTSGRGDTQYF. CDR3 sequence (DNA): TGTGCCAGCAGCTCCGGGACTAGCGGGAGAGGCGATACGCAGTATTTT.

This clonotype was counted ten times or more. The rearrangement links TRBV29-1 to TRBJ2-1, with a tentative D call TRBD2 (6 bases). Trimming took off 3 bases at V and 8 bases at J, with 26 bases between the two ends. This CDR3 spans 17 amino acids. Per the germline V gene, CDR1 is SQVTM and CDR2 is ANQGSEA. The CDR3 bases are TGCAGCGTTGAGGGAGGCCATCCGAACATTCGCTCCGATGAGCAGTTCTTC. Translation gives CSVEGGHPNIRSDEQFF.

This chain connects TRBV7-9 to TRBJ2-4, with D unresolved. The CDR3 spans 15 residues. In germline, CDR1 is SEHNR, CDR2 FQNEAQ (reference sequence). Trimming pared 3 bases from V and 0 bases from J, leaving 9 bases between. CDR3 coding DNA: TGTGCCAGCAGCTTGGACGGGCTAGCCAAAAACATTCAGTACTTC. It encodes CASSLDGLAKNIQYF.

The sample holds a few counts of this clonotype. The chain employs TRBV20-1 and TRBJ1-3, with D uncertain. The V end was cut by 0 bases, the J end by 12 bases, with 15 bases between. Germline loops: CDR1 DFQATT, CDR2 SNEGSKA (reference sequence). This CDR3 has 13 residues. CDR3 protein: CSARDPSSPGIYF. The CDR3 coding sequence is TGCAGTGCTAGAGATCCCAGCTCCCCAGGCATATATTTT.

In this sample, this clonotype turned up many times. The rearrangement links TRBV7-2 to TRBJ2-3, with D maybe TRBD1 (6 bases). Germline lookup yields CDR1 SGHTA and CDR2 FQGNSA. The ends were cut back, 2 bases at V and 4 bases at J, with 13 bases in the middle. This CDR3 is built from 15 residues. DNA for the CDR3: TGTGCCAGCAGCTTACAAACAGGGTCGCCAGATACGCAGTATTTT. This gives the protein CASSLQTGSPDTQYF.

A few counts support this clonotype. The chain carries TRBV15 and TRBJ2-1; the D is unclear. The CDR3 has 14 amino acids. V was shortened by 0 bases and J by 4 bases, with 7 bases between the two germline ends. Germline lookup yields CDR1 LNHNV and CDR2 YYDKDF (reference sequence). The CDR3, as DNA: TGTGCCACCAGCAGAGAGGCTCAGTACAATGAGCAGTTCTTC. Amino acids: CATSREAQYNEQFF.

This clonotype has just one count. The gene calls are TRBV7-4 and TRBJ1-5, with D unresolved. The CDR3 is made up of 17 amino acids. Germline V gene sequence: CDR1 SGHVT, CDR2 SQSDAQ. V was trimmed by 4 bases and J by 2 bases, leaving 18 bases between them. The CDR3 coding sequence is TGTGCCAGCAGCTCGTCGAATGGGGTCAGCCGCAATCAGCCCCAGCATTTT. Translated: CASSSSNGVSRNQPQHF.

This clonotype was recorded many times. The chain couples TRBV4-2 to TRBJ2-2, with D possibly TRBD2 on 5 matching bases. V gave up 10 bases and J gave up 0 bases, with 9 bases separating them. The CDR3 totals 13 residues. In germline, CDR1 is LGHNA, CDR2 YNFKEQ. The CDR3 DNA reads as TGTGCCACCGCGGACTCGAACACCGGGGAGCTGTTTTTT. Amino acid sequence: CATADSNTGELFF.

This clonotype was detected many times. V gene TRBV29-1 combines with J gene TRBJ1-5; possible D gene TRBD1, 5 bases. Germline loops: CDR1 SQVTM, CDR2 ANQGSEA. The CDR3 is 12 residues long. Trimming left V 8 bases short and J 2 bases short, with 10 bases between. The CDR3 DNA follows: TGCAGCACCAGGGACGGCAATCAGCCCCAGCATTTT. Amino acids: CSTRDGNQPQHF.

This clonotype was counted at least ten times. The chain carries TRBV7-3 and TRBJ2-3; either TRBD1 or TRBD2 may fit D (5 bases each). Germline CDR1 is SGHTA and CDR2 is FQGTGA. The CDR3 extends over 15 amino acids. Trimming removed 5 bases from V and 6 bases from J, with 18 bases in between. The chain's CDR3 is CASSPQPGLMDTQYF. The DNA for the CDR3 is TGTGCCAGCAGCCCCCAGCCGGGGCTAATGGATACGCAGTATTTT.

The genes are TRBV5-1 and TRBJ2-5; 9 positions agree with TRBD2. CDR1 and CDR2 (germline): SGHRS, YFSETQ. J lost 5 bases, V lost 4 bases, and 9 bases had no gene match. This CDR3 region has 15 residues. This CDR3 reads CASSPAAGGGETQYF. DNA of the CDR3: TGCGCCAGCAGCCCCGCAGCGGGGGGTGGCGAGACCCAGTACTTC.

This clonotype was observed at least ten times. The CDR3 reads CSAGRQFSYEQYF. CDR3 in DNA: TGCAGTGCGGGGAGACAGTTCTCCTACGAGCAGTACTTC. The rearrangement uses TRBV20-1 and TRBJ2-7; D possibly uses TRBD1 or TRBD2 (5 bases each). Germline values: CDR1 DFQATT, CDR2 SNEGSKA (reference sequence). The ends were cut back, 6 bases at V and 0 bases at J, with 12 bases in the middle. CDR3 length: 13 residues.

Many counts were recorded for this clonotype. The chain couples TRBV4-3 to TRBJ1-2; TRBD1 matches 8 bases. The V gene's germline CDR1 is LGHNA and CDR2 YSLEER. The CDR3 is 15 residues long. Losses at the gene ends were 0 bases for V and 3 bases for J; bases not matched to a gene: 3. In DNA, the CDR3 is TGCGCCAGCAGCCAAGATTCAGGGGGCTACTATGGCTACACCTTC. Amino acid sequence: CASSQDSGGYYGYTF.

This clonotype was observed a handful of times. The genes are TRBV29-1 and TRBJ2-5; D perhaps matches TRBD1 (7 bases). The CDR3 runs to 14 residues. CDR1 and CDR2 (germline): SQVTM, ANQGSEA. Deletions cut 4 bases from V and 2 bases from J, with 14 bases between. This chain's CDR3 is CSVVFRGEQETQYF. The CDR3 DNA reads TGCAGCGTTGTATTCAGGGGGGAACAAGAGACCCAGTACTTC.